This TCR beta chain was captured by sequencing in a study of regulatory T cells in long-lasting Graves disease (dated by TCRdb to about 2021). About the investigation overall: Newly diagnosed Graves' disease patients had taken antithyroid drugs for less than 3 months. The study was conducted in China and was registered as a clinical trial. A total of 33 samples were covered by TCR sequencing, comprising approximately 13 persistent and around 20 newly diagnosed Graves' disease patients. Persistent Graves' disease patients were compared with newly diagnosed Graves' disease patients by peripheral blood TCR sequencing and RNA sequencing.

Summary of the overall study and its limitations: Compared with newly diagnosed patients, patients with persistent Graves' disease had lower TCR Shannon entropy and fewer highly expanded clones, which suggests clonal expansion. Patients with persistent disease shared more public clonotypes (approximately 2,500) than newly diagnosed patients did (approximately 1,000). The small sample size was acknowledged by the authors as a limitation that may reduce accuracy. Because the primary lesion, thyroid tissue, could not be accessed, the study looked at peripheral blood alone. Sequencing and analysis were limited to the TCR beta chain.

Receptors were amplified or captured by multiplex PCR. The instrument was an Illumina HiSeq 4000. To build TCR beta libraries, CDR3 regions were amplified by Arm-PCR using iRepertoire HTBI primers. Gel purification was performed on PCR products prior to sequencing. From the authors' description of their analysis: Gene usage analysis of CDR3 amino acid clonotypes relied on the roughly 67 TRBV and 14 TRBJ segments identified across samples. COPE and FqMerger were used to merge the filtered high-quality paired reads into contigs. BLAST was used to align contigs to IMGT TRBV, TRBD and TRBJ reference genes, and CDR3 was defined according to IMGT. Clonotypes above 0.1% frequency were classified as highly expanded clones. Shannon entropy was used to measure repertoire diversity, and the Gini coefficient was used to measure V-J evenness. A clonotype found in more than one individual was treated as public. TCRdb reworked the public reads: Q25 trimming with fastp, MiXCR clone assembly, productive beta chains retained. Duplicate CDR3 protein sequences are folded into a single record with the most common DNA and genes. TCRdb, not the authors, supplied the V and J calls. This sample holds 410,000 or so distinct CDR3 sequences; under 15% were observed only once. Approximately 16% of the sample lies in the top ten.

Read against the paper, the sample's time point label means: newly diagnosed GD, antithyroid drugs for less than 3 months. RNA was extracted from PBMCs in TRIzol for both TCR sequencing and RNA sequencing. The diagnosis of Graves' disease followed American Thyroid Association guidelines. The patients came from an endocrinology department in Xi'an, China. Each patient gave approximately 10 milliliters of peripheral blood, collected in an EDTA anticoagulant tube. Ficoll Paque Plus density gradient separation was used to isolate PBMCs, and no additional T cell sorting was done. An Agilent 2100 Bioanalyzer and agarose gel were used to assess RNA quality, and a NanoDrop 2000 was used to measure RNA concentration. This clonotype was detected many times. The antigen this receptor binds is unknown. No base quality information exists; no much larger clone differs at one position. These data were likewise used in another study, on T cells in Graves' hyperthyroidism and ophthalmopathy. Taken from the second paper: Stable Graves' hyperthyroidism was defined as the absence of progression to ophthalmopathy over 18 months of follow-up. The hyperthyroidism patients were between 18 and 65 years old and newly diagnosed, with a disease duration of less than 2 months. Patients with uncontrolled infections, other autoimmune diseases, pregnancy or lactation were excluded. Clinical symptoms, serum thyroxine and TRAb, thyroid ultrasound, and orbital computed tomography formed the basis for the diagnoses. The TCR CDR3 was subjected to a first round of RT-PCR using the HTBI primer set and the Qiagen OneStep RT-PCR kit. Most expanded thyroid clonotypes (frequency above 0.001) were also detected in blood, suggesting blood repertoires may reflect thyroid immune responses. A 13 V-J signature model separated ophthalmopathy from stable hyperthyroidism, with around 91% sensitivity and around 84% specificity in cross-validation and 80%/75% in testing. In validation, progression to ophthalmopathy was predicted by the model with nearly 71% sensitivity and about 72% specificity, a median of approximately 6.5 months before onset. To identify TCR V-J signatures that set the groups apart, the researchers used a discovery cohort of 100 patients, made up of 40 to 45 with Graves' ophthalmopathy and about 60 with stable Graves' hyperthyroidism. Prospective prediction of ophthalmopathy was tested in an independent validation cohort consisting of some 18 hyperthyroidism patients and some 15 patients who later progressed to ophthalmopathy. The 75 to 100 discovery patients were randomly divided into training and test sets at a 7:3 ratio. In about six Graves' hyperthyroidism patients, the study also compared T-cell repertoires from thyroid tissue with T-cell repertoires from blood. After sampling, hyperthyroidism patients received methimazole starting at 30 mg daily, and ophthalmopathy patients received high-dose intravenous methylprednisolone. Libraries were constructed in a second round of multiplex PCR, after which size selection and purification were carried out. The libraries were sequenced on an Illumina HiSeq2000 using paired-end 100 bp reads. SOAPnuke was used to process the raw data, with reads discarded if the reads contained adapters or uncalled bases, had a mean Phred below 15, or lacked an exact constant-primer or identifier match. COPE v1.2.5 was used to merge the high-quality paired reads, and each unique nucleotide sequence was defined as a clonotype. MiTCR v1.1 was used to align clonotypes to the IMGT TRBV, TRBD and TRBJ reference segments. Analysis was restricted to V-J combinations with a frequency above 0.0001, which covered 98% to 99.2% of repertoires. A TCS score was defined as the ratio between F50 (clonal expansion) and ExV (chaos), using BLOSUM62-based TCRdist between CDR3 peptides within each V-J. Welch's t-statistics and random forest reduced roughly 540 V-J features to fewer than 15, which were used in a naive Bayes classifier (R e1071). Sample size was not statistically predetermined, and blinding of investigators to group allocation was not performed. TCR Vbeta CDR3 sequencing of 120 to 150 peripheral blood samples (43 ophthalmopathy, about 80 hyperthyroidism and about 17 progressor patients) is reported in the paper.

Sequencing was performed on peripheral blood mononuclear cells (PBMCs), taken at new diagnosis, from a patient treated with antithyroid drugs. This TCR was recovered from a woman between 25 and 40 years old with Graves disease. Donor details come from another sample of the same person, matched by shared clones.

The CDR3 has the sequence CASSSVLAGSIGELFF. At the DNA level, the sequence is TGCGCCAGCAGCTCCGTACTAGCGGGCTCAATCGGGGAGCTGTTTTTT. Recombination linked TRBV5-1 to TRBJ2-2; TRBD2 agrees with 9 junctional bases. CDR1 and CDR2 are read off the germline V gene as SGHRS and YFSETQ. For this chain, trimming is 3 bases at the V end and 7 bases at the J end, and the number of junction bases without a gene match is 10. The CDR3 runs 16 amino acids, cysteine and phenylalanine included. Kept here is only the CDR3 DNA, which spans 48 bases and is read in frame from base 1.